The 22 T cell receptor beta chains below all came from one sample that was sequenced in a study of beta chain features in type 1 diabetes. Whole-study findings and limits: Shorter TCRB CDR3s, moderately but significantly so, were found in Type 1 diabetes patients in all four CD4+ subsets.

Every isolated RNA sample was fully reverse transcribed, so sequencing captured expressed TCRB transcripts. Sequenced by immunoSEQ multiplex PCR; TCRdb stores in-frame clones only, minus some. This sample has hundreds of thousands of clones, with 11% to 15% found just once. These receptors have no identified antigens. The sequencing sample was made of naive CD4+ T cells from blood. The source of these receptors is a man aged 18 to 29 with type 1 diabetes.

The DNA for the CDR3 is TGTGCCAGCAGTTTACCTGGAGGTACTGAAGCTTTCTTT. The encoded protein is CASSLPGGTEAFF. This chain links TRBV28 with TRBJ1-1, with no clear D. The CDR3 is 13 amino acids. V was clipped by 2 bases and J by 5 bases, with 9 bases between them. Germline CDR1 reads MDHEN; CDR2 reads SYDVKM.

The CDR3 region has the DNA TGTGCCACCGTGAGCTCCTACGAGCAGTACTTC. Translation gives CATVSSYEQYF. The J gene is TRBJ2-7, the V gene TRBV10-3; D gene unclear. Trimming shortened V by 10 bases and J by 0 bases, and 7 bases separated the two germline ends. This CDR3 contains 11 residues. CDR1 is ENHRY and CDR2 is SYGVKD in the germline V gene.

The chain carries TRBV5-1 and TRBJ2-7; 11 bases line up with TRBD2. This CDR3 is built from 15 residues. Germline CDR1 is SGHRS and CDR2 is YFSETQ. The V and J ends lost 7 bases and 6 bases, in that order; junction bases with no gene match: 12. CDR3 bases: TGCGCCAGCGCGACTAGCGGGACGAGAGGGGGCGAGCAGTACTTC. Its translation is CASATSGTRGGEQYF.

There are a few counts of this clone. This rearrangement joins TRBV29-1 to TRBJ2-7; no clear D. The CDR3 has 11 residues. Germline lookup yields CDR1 SQVTM and CDR2 ANQGSEA. Trimming stripped 7 bases from V and 1 base from J, with 8 bases between. CDR3 sequence (DNA): TGCAGCGCTATAACATCCTACGAGCAGTACTTC. Its protein product is CSAITSYEQYF.

A note on this clone: The same CDR3 arises from other DNA sequences in this sample as well. The CDR3 bases are TGTGCCAGCAGCTTAGCGGGCAGCCAAGAGACCCAGTACTTC. As protein: CASSLAGSQETQYF. The rearrangement uses TRBV7-9 and TRBJ2-5, with D hard to call. The CDR3 contains 14 residues. Trimming removed 0 bases at V and 1 base at J, with 6 bases between. Germline CDR1 SEHNR, CDR2 FQNEAQ (reference sequence).

This clone appeared a few times. The J gene is TRBJ2-6, the V gene TRBV30, with a weak D call TRBD1 (6 bases). Looked up from germline, CDR1 is GTSNPN and CDR2 is SVGIG (reference sequence). Trimming shortened V by 4 bases and J by 2 bases, and 6 bases separated the two germline ends. CDR3 length: 13 residues. As DNA, the CDR3 is TGTGCCTGGAAGGGGGCTGGGGCCAACGTCCTGACTTTC. Its protein product is CAWKGAGANVLTF.

This clone was found a few times. The CDR3 spells CASSLKIVMGSYNSPLHF. The CDR3 DNA follows: TGTGCCAGCAGCTTGAAGATAGTCATGGGCTCCTATAATTCACCCCTCCACTTT. This chain connects TRBV5-6 to TRBJ1-6; D gene unclear. The CDR3 covers 18 residues. V was shortened by 1 base and J by 0 bases, with 14 bases between the two germline ends. Looked up from germline, CDR1 is SGHDT and CDR2 is YYEEEE. The whole variable domain, filled in from reference TRBV5-6 and TRBJ1-6, reads DAGVTQSPTHLIKTRGQQVTLRCSPKSGHDTVSWYQQALGQGPQFIFQYYEEEERQRGNFPDRFSGHQFPNYSSELNVNALLLGDSALYLCASSLKIVMGSYNSPLHFGNGTRLTVT.

This clone was observed at least ten times. Lacking the conserved final phenylalanine or tryptophan, this CDR3 likely reflects a read error. Because the CDR3's place on the DNA is in doubt, the DNA is left out and the CDR3 is given as listed by TCRdb. The CDR3 is CASSKGKSL. The V gene is TRBV21-1, the J gene TRBJ2-7. TRBV21-1 is recorded as a pseudogene. 9 amino acids form the CDR3, both terminal residues included.

This sequence joins TRBV29-1 and TRBJ2-7, with D hard to call. The CDR3 sequence is 14 residues long. V was shortened by 4 bases and J by 0 bases, with 13 bases between the two germline ends. Per the germline V gene, CDR1 is SQVTM and CDR2 is ANQGSEA. CDR3 sequence reads: CSVGPRLSSYEQYF. The CDR3, as DNA: TGCAGCGTTGGGCCCAGATTAAGCTCCTACGAGCAGTACTTC.

The chain is built from TRBV6-5 and TRBJ1-1, with D unresolved. CDR3 length equals 14 residues. Trimming shortened V by 2 bases and J by 0 bases, and 7 bases separated the two germline ends. CDR1 is MNHEY, CDR2 SVGAGI, per germline. In DNA form, the CDR3 reads TGTGCCAGCAGTTACCCGGCCGTGAACACTGAAGCTTTCTTT. This encodes CASSYPAVNTEAFF.

There are a few counts of this clone. The V and J genes are TRBV2 and TRBJ2-5; D unresolved. The CDR3 length is 12 residues. Deletions cut 5 bases from V and 5 bases from J, with 9 bases between. Germline lookup yields CDR1 SNHLY and CDR2 FYNNEI. CDR3 loop: CASSLTRETQYF. CDR3 bases: TGTGCCAGCAGTCTGACTCGGGAGACCCAGTACTTC.

This chain uses TRBV27 with TRBJ1-5; D is possibly TRBD1 (6 bases). The CDR3 loop spans 12 amino acids. The germline V gene has CDR1 MNHEY and CDR2 SMNVEV (reference sequence). Trimming shortened V by 7 bases and J by 5 bases, and 9 bases separated the two germline ends. The DNA of the CDR3 is TGTGCCAGCAAAGAGGGGGATCAGCCCCAGCATTTT. The encoded protein is CASKEGDQPQHF.

V and J are TRBV2 and TRBJ2-1; D call uncertain. V dropped 1 base and J dropped 6 bases, with 10 bases sitting between them. The length of the CDR3 is 14 residues. Germline V gene lookup returns CDR1 SNHLY and CDR2 FYNNEI. Here the CDR3 DNA reads TGTGCCAGCAGTGAAGTGGCCAGAAGCAATGAGCAGTTCTTC. This encodes CASSEVARSNEQFF.

For this clone: The junction differs from germline at one of its ends, possibly a read error. The chain joins TRBV7-7 to TRBJ2-5; D ambiguous. This CDR3 comprises 13 residues. Germline V gene sequence: CDR1 SSHAT, CDR2 FNYEAQ (reference sequence). The CDR3 sequence: CASRSTDQETQYF. CDR3 sequence (DNA): TGTGCTAGCAGATCGACGGACCAAGAGACCCAGTACTTC.

The chain has TRBV27 and TRBJ1-5; D is undetermined. The CDR3 sequence is 14 residues long. CDR1 MNHEY and CDR2 SMNVEV come from the germline V gene (reference sequence). The V gene lost 1 base and the J gene lost 7 bases, with 11 bases spanning the gap. Here the CDR3 DNA reads TGTGCCAGCAGTTTATTGGGCTTTGGACAGCCCCAGCATTTT. Protein: CASSLLGFGQPQHF.

CDR3 nucleotide sequence: TGTGCCAGCTCACCACCGGGACTAGCGAGTGCCAATGAGCAGTTCTTC. It encodes CASSPPGLASANEQFF. This chain links TRBV18 with TRBJ2-1, with TRBD2 matching 10 bases. The CDR3 totals 16 residues. Trimming at V came to 0 bases and at J to 6 bases, leaving 5 bases not matched to a gene. Looked up from germline, CDR1 is KGHSH and CDR2 is LQKENI.

This clone was detected only a few times. This chain uses TRBV5-1 with TRBJ2-5; 9 bases agree with TRBD2. The CDR3 totals 13 residues. V lost 6 bases, J lost 5 bases, and 5 bases stayed unmatched. CDR1 and CDR2 (germline): SGHRS, YFSETQ. The CDR3 here is CASTSGNGETQYF. The CDR3 DNA reads TGCGCCAGCACTAGCGGGAACGGGGAGACCCAGTACTTC.

The chain recombines TRBV14 with TRBJ1-2; D not resolved. Trimming left V 6 bases short and J 6 bases short, with 20 bases between. The CDR3 has 15 amino acids. The germline V gene has CDR1 SGHDN and CDR2 FVKESK. The CDR3 reads CASSPRAPQINGYTF. CDR3 DNA sequence: TGTGCCAGCAGTCCCAGAGCGCCACAGATAAATGGCTACACCTTC.

V gene TRBV27 combines with J gene TRBJ2-5; D is ambiguous. Trimming took 8 bases from V and 1 from J, leaving 11 bases between them. The CDR3 is 13 amino acids. Looked up from germline, CDR1 is MNHEY and CDR2 is SMNVEV (reference sequence). Here the CDR3 DNA reads TGTGCCAGCTACCGGGCCCCCCAAGAGACCCAGTACTTC. It yields the protein CASYRAPQETQYF.

This clone has just a few counts. This chain connects TRBV9 to TRBJ1-2; D gene unclear. This CDR3 spans 14 amino acids. The germline gives CDR1 SGDLS, CDR2 YYNGEE. V lost 2 bases and J lost 4, with 12 bases in between. The CDR3 DNA follows: TGTGCCAGCAGCGTTGGGAGGACGCCCTATGGCTACACCTTC. This gives the protein CASSVGRTPYGYTF. The variable domain in full, completed from reference TRBV9 and TRBJ1-2, reads DSGVTQTPKHLITATGQRVTLRCSPRSGDLSVYWYQQSLDQGLQFLIQYYNGEERAKGNILERFSAQQFPDLHSELNLSSLELGDSALYFCASSVGRTPYGYTFGSGTRLTVV.

This clone was detected only a few times. The rearrangement links TRBV11-2 to TRBJ1-2, with D hard to call. Deletions cut 4 bases from V and 4 bases from J, with 4 bases between. The CDR3 consists of 11 residues. Germline values: CDR1 SGHAT, CDR2 FQNNGV. CDR3 protein: CASSSSYGYTF. In DNA, the CDR3 is TGTGCCAGCAGCTCCTCCTATGGCTACACCTTC.

J is TRBJ1-2 and V is TRBV20-1, with D possibly matching TRBD1 (6 bases). This CDR3 region has 11 residues. CDR1 is DFQATT and CDR2 is SNEGSKA in the germline V gene (reference sequence). V was clipped by 7 bases and J by 6 bases, with 12 bases between them. The CDR3 DNA sequence: TGCAGTGGCAACAGGGTGGATGGCTACACCTTC. It encodes CSGNRVDGYTF.